This T cell receptor (beta chain) was recorded in a study of T-cell memory formation after mild COVID-19. This CDR3 region has 14 residues. Per germline, CDR1 SGHTA and CDR2 FQGNSA. V trimming: 10 bases; J trimming: 8 bases; junction bases outside the gene matches: 13. One entry per CDR3 protein, called by TCRdb with MiXCR from the 5' RACE reads. Of roughly 240,000 distinct CDR3 sequences listed, 15% to 17% were seen once; the top ten hold under 2.5%. This clonotype was observed many times. The sequencing input was PBMCs or a T cell subset sorted from them (not recorded which). The clonotype comes from an adult woman who had mild COVID-19 (a few samples of this study predate the infection). Cell type and time point are not known. This chain connects TRBV7-2 to TRBJ2-2; 7 positions agree with TRBD2. CDR3 sequence: CATPGGRVTGELFF. In nucleotides, the CDR3 is TGTGCCACTCCGGGCGGGAGAGTTACTGGGGAGCTGTTTTTT. The full variable domain, its missing parts supplied by reference TRBV7-2 and TRBJ2-2, is GAGVSQSPSNKVTEKGKDVELRCDPISGHTALYWYRQSLGQGLEFLIYFQGNSAPDKSGLPSDRFSAERTGGSVSTLTIQRTQQEDSAVYLCATPGGRVTGELFFGEGSRLTVL.